One and the same sample provided the 13 T cell receptor beta chains below, sequenced in a study of human T cells and chemical hapten exposure. TCRdb called the RACE reads again in MiXCR, with one record for every CDR3 protein. Seen here are about 45,000 distinct CDR3 sequences, 4.4% observed once, and the top ten hold under 7%. Indicated time point: healthy volunteer bleed at 2 weeks. Total RNA was extracted from unfractionated whole blood. The sample taken for sequencing was whole blood. The receptors here all came from a human donor in good health. Some clones in this sample may be carry-over from other donors' samples.

This clonotype was counted at least ten times. This chain uses TRBV4-1 with TRBJ1-1; maybe TRBD1 (6 bases). V was trimmed by 4 bases and J by 4 bases, leaving 25 bases between them. Germline V gene sequence: CDR1 MGHRA, CDR2 YSYEKL. The CDR3 runs 18 residues. The CDR3 sequence: CASSRFLAGRGGSTEAFF. The CDR3 DNA sequence: TGCGCCAGCAGCCGCTTCCTGGCCGGTCGGGGGGGCAGCACTGAAGCTTTCTTT.

This clonotype was picked up a small number of times. The V and J genes are TRBV27 and TRBJ2-1, with D possibly TRBD2 on 6 matching bases. Germline loops: CDR1 MNHEY, CDR2 SMNVEV (reference sequence). The ends were cut back, 0 bases at V and 6 bases at J, with 6 bases in the middle. The CDR3 is 13 residues long. The CDR3 spells CASSLSTSNEQFF. CDR3 nucleotides: TGTGCCAGCAGTTTATCGACTAGCAATGAGCAGTTCTTC.

In this sample, this clonotype turned up once. The genes are TRBV21-1 and TRBJ1-3; the tabulated D call, TRBD1, remains unverified against the DNA. TRBV21-1 is recorded as a pseudogene. The CDR3 covers 15 residues. CDR3 DNA sequence: TGTGCCAGCAGCAAAGACCGACAGTCTGGAAACACCATATATTTT. It is translated as CASSKDRQSGNTIYF.

Notes on this clonotype: Being one base from a much bigger clone, this may be a read error. The CDR3 DNA follows: TGCAGCGTTGTGACGGATAGCTCCCACAATGAGCAGTTCTTC. Amino acids: CSVVTDSSHNEQFF. J is TRBJ2-1 and V is TRBV29-1, with D hard to call. CDR1 and CDR2 (germline): SQVTM, ANQGSEA. The CDR3 extends over 14 amino acids.

This clonotype was recorded a few times. The chain combines TRBV15 with TRBJ2-2, with D uncertain. CDR1 LNHNV and CDR2 YYDKDF come from the germline V gene (reference sequence). The V gene lost 4 bases and the J gene lost 1 base, with 7 bases spanning the gap. The CDR3 spans 14 residues. For the CDR3, the DNA is TGTGCCACCAGCAATAATGTGAACACCGGGGAGCTGTTTTTT. The encoded protein is CATSNNVNTGELFF.

This clonotype has a count of ten or more. The chain uses TRBV20-1 and TRBJ1-5; 8 bases are a match to TRBD1. CDR3 size: 16 residues. Germline V gene sequence: CDR1 DFQATT, CDR2 SNEGSKA (reference sequence). Trimming removed 3 bases from V and 7 bases from J; junction bases left unmatched: 14. CDR3 bases: TGCAGTGCTAGGAGGGGCAGGGGGCTCCAGGGGCAGCCCCAGCATTTT. Translation gives CSARRGRGLQGQPQHF.

Note on this clonotype: A much larger clone differs by one base, so this may be a read error. The rearrangement joins TRBV3-1 to TRBJ2-1, with D perhaps matching TRBD1 (6 bases). CDR3 length: 15 residues. From germline, CDR1 is LGHDT and CDR2 YNNKEL (reference sequence). CDR3 residues: CASSQSPQGYNDQFF. CDR3 nucleotide sequence: TGTGCCAGCAGCCAAAGCCCACAGGGATACAATGATCAGTTCTTC.

This clonotype was counted between two and nine times. The J gene is TRBJ2-3, the V gene TRBV29-1; TRBD2 matches 8 bases. The CDR3 is 16 amino acids. The junction had 12 bases not matched to a gene; V was cut back by 7 bases and J by 0 bases. The germline V gene has CDR1 SQVTM and CDR2 ANQGSEA. In DNA form, the CDR3 reads TGCAGCGGGCTCGGCGCGGGAGGTACTAGCACAGATACGCAGTATTTT. The encoded protein is CSGLGAGGTSTDTQYF.

There are many counts of this clonotype. The chain links TRBV30 to TRBJ1-6; D gene ambiguous. Deletions cut 2 bases from V and 13 bases from J, with 15 bases between. CDR3 length equals 13 residues. Germline CDR1 is GTSNPN and CDR2 is SVGIG (reference sequence). This chain's CDR3 is CAWSPNPRTPLHF. CDR3 sequence (DNA): TGTGCCTGGAGTCCAAATCCAAGAACCCCCCTCCACTTT.

This clonotype has just a few counts. V usage is TRBV2 and J usage is TRBJ2-7; the D call may be TRBD1 or TRBD2 (6 bases each). The germline V gene has CDR1 SNHLY and CDR2 FYNNEI. This CDR3 is built from 15 residues. The germline V and J ends were trimmed by 5 bases and 2 bases, with 16 bases remaining between them. The CDR3 DNA is TGTGCCAGCAGTCACCACGGGGGCGGGGCCTACGAGCAGTACTTC. Encoded protein: CASSHHGGGAYEQYF.

The chain combines TRBV27 with TRBJ2-7, with no clear D. Germline values: CDR1 MNHEY, CDR2 SMNVEV (reference sequence). The CDR3 is made up of 11 amino acids. Deletions cut 6 bases from V and 4 bases from J, with 7 bases between. This chain's CDR3 is CASSPEYEQYF. The CDR3 nucleotides read TGTGCCAGCAGCCCGGAATACGAGCAGTACTTC.

The V and J genes are TRBV10-3 and TRBJ2-7, with 7 bases that match TRBD1. CDR1 is ENHRY and CDR2 is SYGVKD in the germline V gene. With 6 bases clipped from V and 1 base from J, the junction kept 6 bases outside the gene matches. This CDR3 has 14 amino acids. Written as DNA, the CDR3 is TGTGCCATCAGCGGCCGGGACAGATCCTACGAGCAGTACTTC. This codes for CAISGRDRSYEQYF.

This clonotype was observed many times. The chain's CDR3 is CATSVRTASYEQYF. In DNA, the CDR3 is TGTGCCACCAGTGTTAGGACAGCGTCCTACGAGCAGTACTTC. The V gene is TRBV24-1, the J gene TRBJ2-7; D possibly corresponds to TRBD1 (6 bases). Germline values: CDR1 KGHDR, CDR2 SFDVKD. The V end lost 5 bases, the J end lost 1 base, and 11 bases lay between the germline ends. This CDR3 contains 14 residues.